The 27 T cell receptor beta chains presented below share a single source sample, sequenced in a study of blood T cell repertoires in COVID-19. The method was immunoSEQ multiplex PCR; TCRdb's version includes in-frame clones alone and lacks a portion of them. The data contain about 70,000 clones, about 85% of them singletons. The sequencing input was peripheral blood. The source is a man older than 75 with acute or convalescent COVID-19.

V and J are TRBV18 and TRBJ1-1; possible D gene TRBD1, 6 bases. The CDR3 loop spans 13 amino acids. CDR1 and CDR2 from the germline V gene are KGHSH and LQKENI. Trimming took 4 bases from V and 8 from J, leaving 14 bases between them. This CDR3 is CASSQGDRLEAFF. The DNA for the CDR3 is TGTGCCAGCTCACAGGGGGACCGGCTAGAAGCTTTCTTT. Full variable domain (outside the CDR3, taken from reference TRBV18 and TRBJ1-1): NAGVMQNPRHLVRRRGQEARLRCSPMKGHSHVYWYRQLPEEGLKFMVYLQKENIIDESGMPKERFSAEFPKEGPSILRIQQVVRGDSAAYFCASSQGDRLEAFFGQGTRLTVV.

The genes are TRBV4-3 and TRBJ2-2; 9 bases are shared with TRBD1. V shed 1 base and J 6 bases; nucleotides not matched to a gene: 9. There are 17 residues in the CDR3. CDR1 is LGHNA, CDR2 YSLEER, per germline. CDR3 in DNA: TGCGCCAGCAGCCAAGCAATACAGGGGGCGTTTTCCGGGGAGCTGTTTTTT. Amino acids: CASSQAIQGAFSGELFF.

V gene TRBV6-6 combines with J gene TRBJ1-6; D may be TRBD1 (5 bases). The germline CDR1 and CDR2 sequences are MNHNY and SVGAGI (reference sequence). The V end lost 6 bases, the J end lost 6 bases, and 12 bases lay between the germline ends. The CDR3 is 14 amino acids. CDR3 protein: CASSLGAPNSPLHF. The CDR3 DNA is TGTGCCAGCAGCTTAGGGGCCCCTAATTCACCCCTCCACTTT.

The chain employs TRBV4-2 and TRBJ2-3; 7 bases are shared with TRBD1. The CDR3 spans 15 residues. The ends lost 1 base at V and 3 bases at J; junction bases unmatched: 4. CDR1 and CDR2 from the germline V gene are LGHNA and YNFKEQ. The CDR3 sequence: CASSQGGQVTDTQYF. In DNA form, the CDR3 reads TGTGCCAGCAGCCAAGGTGGACAGGTTACAGATACGCAGTATTTT.

J is TRBJ1-2 and V is TRBV12-3 or TRBV12-4; TRBD1 matches at 7 bases. The CDR3 is 13 amino acids. Losses at the gene ends were 7 bases for V and 8 bases for J; bases not matched to a gene: 10. CDR3 sequence (DNA): TGTGCCAGCACCAATCAGGGGGTATCGGGCTACACCTTC. Amino acids: CASTNQGVSGYTF.

The chain is built from TRBV6-6 and TRBJ2-1; 11 bases match TRBD2. This CDR3 is built from 20 residues. Trimming at V came to 6 bases and at J to 0 bases, leaving 16 bases not matched to a gene. CDR1 is MNHNY, CDR2 SVGAGI, per germline (reference sequence). CDR3 protein: CASSSTRTSGPLSSYNEQFF. The CDR3 nucleotides read TGTGCCAGCAGCTCCACTCGGACTAGCGGGCCCCTAAGCTCCTACAATGAGCAGTTCTTC.

The gene calls are TRBV5-6 and TRBJ2-7; TRBD1 is a possible D gene (6 bases). Germline V gene sequence: CDR1 SGHDT, CDR2 YYEEEE. The CDR3 covers 14 residues. V lost 2 bases and J lost 2, with 11 bases in between. As DNA, the CDR3 is TGTGCCAGCAGCTTTCGACAGGTAACCTACGAGCAGTACTTC. It encodes CASSFRQVTYEQYF. The variable domain in full, completed from reference TRBV5-6 and TRBJ2-7, reads DAGVTQSPTHLIKTRGQQVTLRCSPKSGHDTVSWYQQALGQGPQFIFQYYEEEERQRGNFPDRFSGHQFPNYSSELNVNALLLGDSALYLCASSFRQVTYEQYFGPGTRLTVT.

This clone was observed many times. The rearrangement joins TRBV2 to TRBJ2-1; a possible D gene is TRBD1 (6 bases). This CDR3 is built from 14 residues. V was clipped by 11 bases and J by 2 bases, with 16 bases between them. The germline V gene has CDR1 SNHLY and CDR2 FYNNEI. The CDR3 loop is CALQEDRTYNEQFF. CDR3 DNA: TGTGCCCTCCAGGAGGACAGAACCTACAATGAGCAGTTCTTC.

The gene calls are TRBV28 and TRBJ1-1, with 8 bases matching TRBD1. Germline V gene data show CDR1 as MDHEN and CDR2 as SYDVKM. J gave up 1 base and V 3 bases, and 10 bases lay outside the gene matches. The CDR3 length is 17 residues. CDR3 bases: TGTGCCAGCAGTTTGGGCGCAGGGGGCGGTAGGAACACTGAAGCTTTCTTT. Translated: CASSLGAGGGRNTEAFF.

This rearrangement joins TRBV5-1 to TRBJ2-7, with TRBD1 as a possible D gene (6 bases). Trimming took off 4 bases at V and 8 bases at J, with 19 bases between the two ends. The CDR3 covers 14 residues. Germline V gene sequence: CDR1 SGHRS, CDR2 YFSETQ. The CDR3 DNA reads TGCGCCAGCAGCCCAACAGGGACCTACGGGCAGCAGTACTTC. It codes for CASSPTGTYGQQYF.

This clone was recorded a few times. The CDR3 sequence is CASSQGVTEAFF. CDR3 in DNA: TGTGCCAGCAGCCAGGGTGTCACTGAAGCTTTCTTT. The chain joins TRBV7-9 to TRBJ1-1; D is perhaps TRBD1 (5 bases). V lost 5 bases and J lost 4, with 8 bases in between. The CDR3 contains 12 residues. Germline CDR1 SEHNR, CDR2 FQNEAQ (reference sequence).

The CDR3 coding sequence is TGTGCCAGCAGTCCCGCGGCAGGGGTCTATGGCTACACCTTC. Translating it yields CASSPAAGVYGYTF. The rearrangement joins TRBV28 to TRBJ1-2; TRBD1 might be the D (6 bases). This CDR3 is built from 14 residues. V lost 5 bases and J lost 4, with 14 bases in between. The germline V gene has CDR1 MDHEN and CDR2 SYDVKM.

The chain joins TRBV27 to TRBJ2-5; no clear D gene. V lost 0 bases to trimming and J lost 1 base, with 9 bases between them. The germline gives CDR1 MNHEY, CDR2 SMNVEV (reference sequence). The CDR3 has 15 amino acids. The CDR3 loop reads CASSLSRQLQETQYF. The CDR3 bases are TGTGCCAGCAGTTTATCGAGGCAGCTCCAAGAGACCCAGTACTTC.

The chain is built from TRBV3-1 (or the pseudogene TRBV3-2) and TRBJ2-4; weak D call: TRBD2 (6 bases). Trimming stripped 4 bases from V and 5 bases from J, with 9 bases between. Germline-derived CDR1 and CDR2 are LGHDT and YNNKEL (reference sequence). The CDR3 covers 13 residues. CDR3 residues: CASSPPGENIQYF. CDR3 DNA sequence: TGTGCCAGCAGCCCCCCGGGGGAAAACATTCAGTACTTC.

The chain uses TRBV9 and TRBJ2-3; TRBD1 matches at 7 bases. Germline loops: CDR1 SGDLS, CDR2 YYNGEE. The CDR3 contains 15 residues. V shed 4 bases and J 5 bases; nucleotides not matched to a gene: 10. CDR3 loop: CASSPLGRDRDTQYF. CDR3 DNA sequence: TGTGCCAGCAGCCCGTTGGGAAGGGACAGAGATACGCAGTATTTT. The complete variable domain, with remaining parts taken from reference TRBV9 and TRBJ2-3, reads DSGVTQTPKHLITATGQRVTLRCSPRSGDLSVYWYQQSLDQGLQFLIQYYNGEERAKGNILERFSAQQFPDLHSELNLSSLELGDSALYFCASSPLGRDRDTQYFGPGTRLTVL.

This clone was recorded once. This chain joins TRBV5-5 and TRBJ1-2, with no clear D. The germline CDR1 and CDR2 sequences are SGHKS and YYEKEE (reference sequence). With 3 bases removed from V and 4 bases from J, the gap between germline ends came to 16 bases. The CDR3 is made up of 15 amino acids. This CDR3 is CASSSRDSPPYGYTF. CDR3 nucleotide sequence: TGTGCCAGCAGCTCACGTGACTCTCCCCCCTATGGCTACACCTTC.

The chain recombines TRBV24-1 with TRBJ2-7; D is undetermined. CDR3 length: 11 amino acids. The germline V gene has CDR1 KGHDR and CDR2 SFDVKD. V was cut by 4 bases and J by 4 bases, with 4 bases left in between. CDR3: CATSDHYEQYF. The CDR3 DNA reads TGTGCCACCAGTGACCATTACGAGCAGTACTTC.

This chain links TRBV28 with TRBJ2-5; TRBD2 matches at 12 bases. With V trimmed by 0 bases and J by 5 bases, 7 bases remained unmatched. The CDR3 runs to 17 residues. The germline V gene encodes CDR1 MDHEN and CDR2 SYDVKM. The CDR3 sequence: CASSLWATSGSPETQYF. The CDR3 bases are TGTGCCAGCAGTTTATGGGCGACTAGCGGGAGTCCGGAGACCCAGTACTTC.

The chain uses TRBV19 and TRBJ1-2; D not resolved. Trimming stripped 2 bases from V and 4 bases from J, with 14 bases between. Looked up from germline, CDR1 is LNHDA and CDR2 is SQIVND (reference sequence). This CDR3 has 15 amino acids. The chain's CDR3 is CASSIIGEVGYGYTF. CDR3 nucleotides: TGTGCCAGTAGTATAATCGGGGAAGTCGGCTATGGCTACACCTTC.

V and J are TRBV5-1 and TRBJ1-2, with 8 bases fitting TRBD1. Germline-derived CDR1 and CDR2 are SGHRS and YFSETQ. With 4 bases clipped from V and 6 bases from J, the junction kept 8 bases outside the gene matches. This CDR3 spans 14 amino acids. DNA of the CDR3: TGCGCCAGCAGCCAGACAGGGGAGGGCGATGGCTACACCTTC. Its protein is CASSQTGEGDGYTF.

The V gene is TRBV19, the J gene TRBJ2-2; the D gene is possibly TRBD1 (6 bases). The V gene's germline CDR1 is LNHDA and CDR2 SQIVND (reference sequence). This CDR3 region has 16 residues. V gave up 5 bases and J gave up 6 bases, with 19 bases separating them. The CDR3 region has the DNA TGTGCCAGTAGTGGGGCGAGGGGGTGGGGCGCCGGGGAGCTGTTTTTT. Translated, it gives CASSGARGWGAGELFF.

The chain uses TRBV19 and TRBJ2-5; 8 bases are shared with TRBD2. CDR1 is LNHDA, CDR2 SQIVND, per germline (reference sequence). This CDR3 is 16 amino acids long. With 2 bases clipped from V and 3 bases from J, the junction kept 8 bases outside the gene matches. In DNA form, the CDR3 reads TGTGCCAGTAGTATATACGCGGGGGGCAGGGAAGAGACCCAGTACTTC. It yields the protein CASSIYAGGREETQYF.

In this sample, this clone turned up once. The V gene is TRBV12-3 or TRBV12-4, the J gene TRBJ2-7, with unresolved D. V lost 1 base to trimming and J lost 3 bases, with 7 bases between them. CDR3 size: 13 residues. CDR3 nucleotides: TGTGCCAGCAGTTTAGTGGCATACTACGAGCAGTACTTC. It is translated as CASSLVAYYEQYF.

The rearrangement links TRBV19 to TRBJ1-5; a weak D match, TRBD1 (6 bases). CDR1 and CDR2 (germline): LNHDA, SQIVND (reference sequence). The CDR3 length is 15 residues. V lost 5 bases and J lost 0, with 11 bases in between. The CDR3 reads CASSYQGYSNQPQHF. The CDR3 DNA follows: TGTGCCAGTAGTTACCAGGGGTATAGCAATCAGCCCCAGCATTTT.

In this sample, this clone turned up once. The CDR3 DNA sequence: TGCAGTGCCAACGGAGATCAGCCCCAGCATTTT. Its translation is CSANGDQPQHF. The chain recombines TRBV20-1 with TRBJ1-5; the D is unclear. The ends were cut back, 6 bases at V and 5 bases at J, with 8 bases in the middle. The germline V gene encodes CDR1 DFQATT and CDR2 SNEGSKA (reference sequence). The CDR3 consists of 11 residues.

The chain links TRBV7-9 to TRBJ2-7; D uncertain. Trimming stripped 1 base from V and 2 bases from J, with 12 bases between. This CDR3 region has 15 residues. CDR1 and CDR2 (germline): SEHNR, FQNEAQ (reference sequence). CDR3 sequence: CASSLVQIPTYEQYF. CDR3 DNA: TGTGCCAGCAGCTTAGTGCAGATTCCAACCTACGAGCAGTACTTC.

This chain joins TRBV6-5 and TRBJ1-2; TRBD1 might be the D (5 bases). CDR3 length: 15 residues. Per the germline V gene, CDR1 is MNHEY and CDR2 is SVGAGI. The germline V and J ends were trimmed by 2 bases and 2 bases, with 12 bases remaining between them. The chain's CDR3 is CASSYRGDRNYGYTF. DNA for the CDR3: TGTGCCAGCAGTTACCGGGGGGACCGAAACTATGGCTACACCTTC.